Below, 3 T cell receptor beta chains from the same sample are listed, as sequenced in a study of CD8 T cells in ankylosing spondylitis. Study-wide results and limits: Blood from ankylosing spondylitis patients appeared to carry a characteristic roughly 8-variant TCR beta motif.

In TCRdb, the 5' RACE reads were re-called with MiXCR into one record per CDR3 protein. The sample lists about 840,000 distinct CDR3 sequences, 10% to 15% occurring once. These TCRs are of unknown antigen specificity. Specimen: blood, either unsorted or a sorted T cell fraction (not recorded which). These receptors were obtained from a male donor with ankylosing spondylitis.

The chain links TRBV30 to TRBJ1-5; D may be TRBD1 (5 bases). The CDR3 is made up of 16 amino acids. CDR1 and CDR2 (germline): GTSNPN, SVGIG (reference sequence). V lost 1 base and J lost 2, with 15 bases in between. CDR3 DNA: TGTGCCTGGAGTGCACGATCTTCGGGGCGCAATCAGCCCCAGCATTTT. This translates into CAWSARSSGRNQPQHF.

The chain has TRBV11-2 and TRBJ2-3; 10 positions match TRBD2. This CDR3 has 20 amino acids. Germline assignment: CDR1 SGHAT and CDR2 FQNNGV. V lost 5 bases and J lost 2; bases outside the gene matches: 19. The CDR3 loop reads CASSRRTGRLAGEYTDTQYF. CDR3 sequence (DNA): TGTGCCAGCAGCCGTCGGACAGGGCGTCTAGCGGGAGAGTACACAGATACGCAGTATTTT.

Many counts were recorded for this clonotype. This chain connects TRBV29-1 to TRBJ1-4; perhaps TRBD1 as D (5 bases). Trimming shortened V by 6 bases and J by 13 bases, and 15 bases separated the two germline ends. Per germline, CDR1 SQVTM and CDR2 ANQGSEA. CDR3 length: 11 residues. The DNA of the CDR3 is TGCAGCGTGACCCAGGGCAACCGACTGTTTTTT. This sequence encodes CSVTQGNRLFF.